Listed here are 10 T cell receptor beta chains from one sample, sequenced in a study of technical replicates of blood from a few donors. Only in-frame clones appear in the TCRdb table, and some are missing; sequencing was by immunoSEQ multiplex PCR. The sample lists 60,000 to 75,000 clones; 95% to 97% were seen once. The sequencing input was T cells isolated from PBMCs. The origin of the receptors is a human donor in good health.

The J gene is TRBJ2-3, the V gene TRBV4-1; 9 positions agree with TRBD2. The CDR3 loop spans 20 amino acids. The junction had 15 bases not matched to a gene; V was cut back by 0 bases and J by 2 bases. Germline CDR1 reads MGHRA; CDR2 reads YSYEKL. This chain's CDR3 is CASSQDPGSGRRYDTDTQYF. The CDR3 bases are TGCGCCAGCAGCCAAGATCCAGGTAGCGGGAGACGGTACGACACAGATACGCAGTATTTT.

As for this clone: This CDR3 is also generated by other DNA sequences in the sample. CDR3 residues: CASSWTGSYEQYF. In nucleotides, the CDR3 is TGCGCCAGCAGCTGGACAGGGTCCTACGAGCAGTACTTC. The rearrangement uses TRBV5-1 and TRBJ2-7, with 8 bases matching TRBD1. The CDR3 extends over 13 amino acids. The J segment lost 1 base and the V segment lost 3 bases, leaving 0 bases of the junction unmatched. Germline CDR1 reads SGHRS; CDR2 reads YFSETQ.

The CDR3 sequence is CASSQISGRATEQFF. The DNA for the CDR3 is TGTGCCAGCAGCCAGATTTCCGGGAGGGCCACTGAGCAGTTCTTC. The chain combines TRBV7-9 with TRBJ2-1, with TRBD2 identical over 8 bases. The CDR3 runs 15 residues. V lost 5 bases to trimming and J lost 9 bases; unmatched junction nucleotides: 12. Germline values: CDR1 SEHNR, CDR2 FQNEAQ (reference sequence).

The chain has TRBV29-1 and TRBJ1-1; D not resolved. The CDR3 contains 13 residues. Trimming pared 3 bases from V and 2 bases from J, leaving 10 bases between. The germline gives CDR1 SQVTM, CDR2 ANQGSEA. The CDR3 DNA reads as TGCAGCGTTGACGGACTAGGAAACACTGAAGCTTTCTTT. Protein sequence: CSVDGLGNTEAFF. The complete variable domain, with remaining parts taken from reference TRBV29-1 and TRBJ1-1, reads SAVISQKPSRDICQRGTSLTIQCQVDSQVTMMFWYRQQPGQSLTLIATANQGSEATYESGFVIDKFPISRPNLTFSTLTVSNMSPEDSSIYLCSVDGLGNTEAFFGQGTRLTVV.

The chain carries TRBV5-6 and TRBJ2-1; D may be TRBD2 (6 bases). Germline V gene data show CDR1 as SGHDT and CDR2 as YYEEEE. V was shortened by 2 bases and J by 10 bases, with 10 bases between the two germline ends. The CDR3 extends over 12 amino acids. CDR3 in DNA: TGTGCCAGCAGCTTCGGTAGCGGAGAGCAGTTCTTC. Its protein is CASSFGSGEQFF.

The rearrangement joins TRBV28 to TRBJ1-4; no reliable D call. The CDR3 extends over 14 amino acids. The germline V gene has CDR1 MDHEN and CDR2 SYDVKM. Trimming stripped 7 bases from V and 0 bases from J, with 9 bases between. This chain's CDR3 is CASNRHTTNEKLFF. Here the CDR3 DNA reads TGTGCCAGCAATCGTCACACAACTAATGAAAAACTGTTTTTT.

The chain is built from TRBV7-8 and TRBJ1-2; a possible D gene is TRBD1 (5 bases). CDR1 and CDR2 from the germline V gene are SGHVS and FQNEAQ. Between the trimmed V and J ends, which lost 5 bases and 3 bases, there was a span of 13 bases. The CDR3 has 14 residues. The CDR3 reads CASSLLRGDYGYTF. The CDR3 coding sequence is TGTGCCAGCAGCCTCCTGCGGGGGGACTATGGCTACACCTTC. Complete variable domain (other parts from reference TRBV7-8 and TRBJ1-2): GAGVSQSPRYKVAKRGQDVALRCDPISGHVSLFWYQQALGQGPEFLTYFQNEAQLDKSGLPSDRFFAERPEGSVSTLKIQRTQQEDSAVYLCASSLLRGDYGYTFGSGTRLTVV.

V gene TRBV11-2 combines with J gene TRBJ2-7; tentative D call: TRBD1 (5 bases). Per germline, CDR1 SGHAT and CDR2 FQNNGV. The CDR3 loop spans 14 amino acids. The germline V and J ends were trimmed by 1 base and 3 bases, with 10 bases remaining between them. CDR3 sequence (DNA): TGTGCCAGCAGCTTAGGGGCAGGGCACTACGAGCAGTACTTC. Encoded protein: CASSLGAGHYEQYF.

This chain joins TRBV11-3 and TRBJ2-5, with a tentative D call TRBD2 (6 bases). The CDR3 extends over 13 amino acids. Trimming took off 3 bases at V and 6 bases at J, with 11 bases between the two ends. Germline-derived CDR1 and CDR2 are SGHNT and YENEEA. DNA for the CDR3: TGTGCCAGCAGCTTGGGACTTTTCCAGACCCAGTACTTC. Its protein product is CASSLGLFQTQYF.

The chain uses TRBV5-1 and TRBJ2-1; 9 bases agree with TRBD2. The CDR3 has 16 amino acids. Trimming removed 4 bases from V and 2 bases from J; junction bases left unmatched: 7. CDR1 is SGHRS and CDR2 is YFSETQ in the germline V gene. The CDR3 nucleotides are TGCGCCAGCAGCCCGGCGACTAGCGGAGCCTACAATGAGCAGTTCTTC. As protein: CASSPATSGAYNEQFF.